One TCR beta chain is described in this entry. Its antigen remains unknown. Trimming cost V 2 bases and J 8 bases, with 12 bases left between them. Germline CDR1 reads KGHSH; CDR2 reads LQKENI. The CDR3 runs to 13 residues. Assay: immunoSEQ multiplex PCR; the TCRdb copy retains only in-frame clones and omits some. Of about 710,000 clones in the sample, more than 70% were seen once. This record comes from a study of shared clonotypes between healthy human individuals. Overall study findings and caveats: Memory subsets generally showed smaller estimated richness than naive subsets did.

The receptor's source is a woman in her twenties or thirties in good health. Sample: memory CD4+ T cells sorted from blood. Subset indicated: CD45RA-negative fraction. The rearrangement links TRBV18 to TRBJ1-2, with D unclear. CDR3 in amino acids: CASSPNGALGYTF. The CDR3 bases are TGTGCCAGCTCACCAAATGGAGCATTAGGCTACACCTTC. The full variable domain, completed using reference TRBV18 and TRBJ1-2, is NAGVMQNPRHLVRRRGQEARLRCSPMKGHSHVYWYRQLPEEGLKFMVYLQKENIIDESGMPKERFSAEFPKEGPSILRIQQVVRGDSAAYFCASSPNGALGYTFGSGTRLTVV.